One sample yielded the 5 T cell receptor beta chains listed below, sequenced in a study of beta chain features in type 1 diabetes. The antigens of these receptors remain unknown. Since all of the isolated RNA was reverse transcribed, expressed TCRB transcripts were what got sequenced. The assay was immunoSEQ multiplex PCR, and TCRdb's table has in-frame clones only and misses some. The repertoire holds over 150,000 clones, with less than 10% as singletons. Study-wide findings and caveats: Shortening that was moderate but significant affected the TCRB CDR3s of Type 1 diabetes patients in all four CD4+ subsets.

The sequencing sample was made of central memory CD4+ T cells from blood. All receptors come from a man between 18 and 29 years old with type 1 diabetes.

DNA for the CDR3: TGTGCCAGCTACGGGCGGGAAGAAGACTCCTACGAGCAGTACTTC. Protein: CASYGREEDSYEQYF. This rearrangement joins TRBV27 to TRBJ2-7; possible D gene TRBD2, 6 bases. The CDR3 loop spans 15 amino acids. Germline CDR1 and CDR2: MNHEY and SMNVEV (reference sequence). The V and J ends lost 8 bases and 0 bases respectively, with 17 bases between them.

This clone appeared a few times. The V and J genes are TRBV18 and TRBJ1-4, with TRBD1 matching over 7 bases. J gave up 8 bases and V 6 bases, and 12 bases lay outside the gene matches. The germline V gene has CDR1 KGHSH and CDR2 LQKENI. The CDR3 is 15 residues long. CDR3 in DNA: TGTGCCAGCTCGTCTTCAGGGGGACGAAGGGAAAAACTGTTTTTT. Protein: CASSSSGGRREKLFF. Using reference TRBV18 and TRBJ1-4 for the parts outside the CDR3, the full variable domain is NAGVMQNPRHLVRRRGQEARLRCSPMKGHSHVYWYRQLPEEGLKFMVYLQKENIIDESGMPKERFSAEFPKEGPSILRIQQVVRGDSAAYFCASSSSGGRREKLFFGSGTQLSVL.

CDR3 sequence: CASSLATTNQPQHF. The CDR3 DNA reads TGTGCCAGCAGCTTAGCGACGACAAATCAGCCCCAGCATTTT. The V call is TRBV7-9, the J call TRBJ1-5; no clear D. Trimming cost V 0 bases and J 4 bases, with 7 bases left between them. Germline V gene lookup returns CDR1 SEHNR and CDR2 FQNEAQ (reference sequence). The CDR3 extends over 14 amino acids.

This chain uses TRBV5-1 with TRBJ2-5; 7 positions agree with TRBD2. CDR1 SGHRS and CDR2 YFSETQ come from the germline V gene. The CDR3 sequence is 14 residues long. Trimming cost V 1 base and J 5 bases; bases outside gene matches: 5. CDR3 region: CASSLTSAGETQYF. Written as DNA, the CDR3 is TGCGCCAGCAGCTTGACTAGCGCCGGGGAGACCCAGTACTTC.

The chain employs TRBV5-6 and TRBJ2-7; 13 positions agree with TRBD2. CDR1 is SGHDT, CDR2 YYEEEE, per germline. J lost 5 bases, V lost 4 bases, and 6 bases had no gene match. The CDR3 spans 15 residues. The CDR3 region has the DNA TGTGCCAGCAGCCTGACTAGCGGGGGGTTCAACGAGCAGTACTTC. Translated, it gives CASSLTSGGFNEQYF.